Given below is one T cell receptor beta chain in context. The target antigen is unknown. The sample is drawn from a study of pediatric ulcerative colitis. Findings and caveats of the study: This repertoire reflects total lymphocytes rather than subpopulations like regulatory T cells.

One to two pinch biopsies were taken from the rectum during colonoscopy. Up to 500,000 reads were sequenced per sample. Profiled with immunoSEQ multiplex PCR; TCRdb holds only in-frame clones, not every one. The table records tens of thousands of clones, about 71% of them present only once. Germline V gene lookup returns CDR1 MNHNS and CDR2 SASEGT. The germline V and J ends were trimmed by 6 bases and 6 bases, with 7 bases remaining between them. The CDR3 extends over 11 amino acids. The TCR was taken from a boy under 18 with severe ulcerative colitis. The chain has TRBV6-1 and TRBJ2-3; D uncertain. Material: gut tissue. Here the CDR3 DNA reads TGTGCCAGCAGGGTTCGGGATACGCAGTATTTT. This codes for CASRVRDTQYF.